This TCR beta chain was sequenced during a study of Ad26.COV2.S vaccination and SARS-CoV-2 variants. Background on the study: COV1001, an Ad26.COV2.S trial, supplied this vaccine-arm donor. Regarding the study as a whole: Vaccine recipients and placebo recipients showed similar non-spike TCR breadth.

Sequencing was performed with immunoSEQ multiplex PCR; in TCRdb, only in-frame clones are kept and a portion is missing. The sample includes about 420,000 clones, roughly 90% of them seen just once. As regards this clone: The target antigen is unknown.

Treatment indicated: about 20 received Ad26.COV2.S at low or high dose, single or two shots; 5 received placebo; per-sample allocation not given. Specimens were obtained on day 63 following the first vaccine or placebo injection. Participants' vaccine, an Ad26 vector, delivered Wuhan-strain SARS-CoV-2 spike. Germline CDR1 and CDR2: ENHRY and SYGVKD. Trimming stripped 2 bases from V and 5 bases from J, with 14 bases between. The CDR3 contains 15 residues. This specimen consisted of peripheral blood, obtained in a trial of Ad26.COV2.S vaccine versus placebo. The source is a person between 18 and 59 years old who received the Ad26.COV2.S COVID-19 vaccine or a placebo. The rearrangement uses TRBV10-3 and TRBJ2-3; tentatively, D is TRBD2 (7 bases). The CDR3 is CAISEPGGPEDTQYF. In DNA, the CDR3 is TGTGCCATCAGTGAGCCGGGGGGCCCTGAAGATACGCAGTATTTT.